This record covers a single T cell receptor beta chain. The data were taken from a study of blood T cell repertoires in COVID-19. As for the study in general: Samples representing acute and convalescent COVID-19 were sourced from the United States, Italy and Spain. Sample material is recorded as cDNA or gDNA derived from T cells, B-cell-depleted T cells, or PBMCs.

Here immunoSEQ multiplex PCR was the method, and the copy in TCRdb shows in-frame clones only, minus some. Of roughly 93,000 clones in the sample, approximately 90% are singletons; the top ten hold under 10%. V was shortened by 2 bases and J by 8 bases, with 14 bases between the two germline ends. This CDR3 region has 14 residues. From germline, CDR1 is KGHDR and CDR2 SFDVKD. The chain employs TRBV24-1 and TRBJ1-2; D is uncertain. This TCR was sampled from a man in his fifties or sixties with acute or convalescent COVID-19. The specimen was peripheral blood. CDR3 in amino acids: CATSDYGEARGYTF. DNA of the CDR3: TGTGCCACCAGTGATTACGGGGAGGCTCGAGGCTACACCTTC.